Sequencing of this TCR beta chain was carried out in a study of Graves' ophthalmopathy and Graves' hyperthyroidism. Points from the study as a whole: The model flagged ophthalmopathy progression at roughly 64% sensitivity and around 72% specificity. Researchers report that a 13-signature model separated ophthalmopathy from stable hyperthyroidism, posting almost 90% sensitivity and roughly 80% specificity.

All donors with ophthalmopathy were recorded as having moderate-to-severe activity, CAS ≥3, NOSPECS ≥4 and a duration under 3 months. Other autoimmune disease, uncontrolled infection, pregnancy and lactation led to exclusion. This clonotype was picked up many times. The target antigen is unknown. Scientists amplified the TCR beta CDR3 regions from RNA transcripts. RT-PCR was first run with HTBI primers, then multiplex PCR in a second round. TCRdb re-called the multiplex PCR reads with MiXCR, one entry per CDR3 protein. The table lists 350,000 to 400,000 distinct CDR3 sequences, around 18% of them singletons. Germline V CDR1 and CDR2: MDHEN, SYDVKM. V was trimmed by 6 bases and J by 1 base, leaving 3 bases between them. This CDR3 spans 11 amino acids.

The gene calls are TRBV28 and TRBJ1-1; D remains ambiguous. Specimen: peripheral blood. The clonotype originates from a woman aged 18 to 35 with Graves' ophthalmopathy. DNA of the CDR3: TGTGCCAGCAGACGGAACACTGAAGCTTTCTTT. It is translated as CASRRNTEAFF. The variable domain in full, with the rest retrieved from reference TRBV28 and TRBJ1-1, is DVKVTQSSRYLVKRTGEKVFLECVQDMDHENMFWYRQDPGLGLRLIYFSYDVKMKEKGDIPEGYSVSREKKERFSLILESASTNQTSMYLCASRRNTEAFFGQGTRLTVV.